One and the same sample provided the 18 T cell receptor beta chains below, sequenced in a study of cytomegalovirus exposure and HLA in healthy donors. The PCR was carried out with 60 Vbeta primers and 13 Jbeta primers. Assay: immunoSEQ multiplex PCR; the TCRdb copy retains only in-frame clones and omits some. The data contain around 140,000 clones, less than 85% of them singletons. Material for sequencing was PBMCs. Receptors were obtained from a man between 40 and 49 years old in good health and CMV-seronegative.

The chain links TRBV5-1 to TRBJ2-7; D is undetermined. The V end lost 0 bases, the J end lost 7 bases, and 5 bases lay between the germline ends. CDR3 length: 11 residues. Germline CDR1 and CDR2: SGHRS and YFSETQ. In nucleotides, the CDR3 is TGCGCCAGCAGCTTGGAGACAGAGCAGTACTTC. As protein: CASSLETEQYF.

The chain couples TRBV6-5 to TRBJ2-7, with TRBD1 identical over 8 bases. Germline V gene sequence: CDR1 MNHEY, CDR2 SVGAGI. The J segment lost 7 bases and the V segment lost 5 bases, leaving 7 bases of the junction unmatched. This CDR3 has 13 residues. DNA of the CDR3: TGTGCCAGCAGTCGAGGACAGGGCGGTGAGCAGTACTTC. Translating it yields CASSRGQGGEQYF.

The chain uses TRBV7-9 and TRBJ1-1, with D perhaps matching TRBD1 (5 bases). Trimming shortened V by 5 bases and J by 8 bases, and 18 bases separated the two germline ends. This CDR3 spans 14 amino acids. Germline CDR1 and CDR2: SEHNR and FQNEAQ (reference sequence). The CDR3 DNA follows: TGTGCCAGCAGCGTATCGGGGGTCCGGGCGGAAGCTTTCTTT. Translated: CASSVSGVRAEAFF.

This clone was observed a handful of times. The chain joins TRBV6-1 to TRBJ1-1, with D maybe TRBD1 (5 bases). This CDR3 region has 15 residues. V was trimmed by 5 bases and J by 0 bases, leaving 13 bases between them. Germline CDR1 reads MNHNS; CDR2 reads SASEGT. CDR3 nucleotides: TGTGCCAGCAGTCCGTGGGCAGGGTTGAACACTGAAGCTTTCTTT. This sequence encodes CASSPWAGLNTEAFF.

The V call is TRBV30, the J call TRBJ2-3; 9 nucleotides agree with TRBD1. The CDR3 is made up of 16 amino acids. Trimming removed 3 bases from V and 2 bases from J; junction bases left unmatched: 9. The germline V gene has CDR1 GTSNPN and CDR2 SVGIG (reference sequence). CDR3 loop: CAWRAGTGLYTDTQYF. The CDR3 DNA reads as TGTGCCTGGAGGGCGGGGACAGGGTTGTACACAGATACGCAGTATTTT.

This clone has more than one count but fewer than ten. The V call is TRBV7-2, the J call TRBJ1-1; a weak D match, TRBD1 (5 bases). This CDR3 is built from 14 residues. Germline V gives CDR1 SGHTA, CDR2 FQGNSA. Trimming left V 5 bases short and J 7 bases short, with 17 bases between. The CDR3 bases are TGTGCCAGCAGCCCTAGGGGCTTGTCTAATGAAGCTTTCTTT. It is translated as CASSPRGLSNEAFF.

The chain couples TRBV2 to TRBJ2-5; TRBD2 matches 10 bases. The CDR3 is made up of 15 amino acids. CDR1 is SNHLY and CDR2 is FYNNEI in the germline V gene. V lost 2 bases, J lost 5 bases, and 5 bases stayed unmatched. In DNA, the CDR3 is TGTGCCAGCAGTGAACTAGCGGGAGTCGGGGAGACCCAGTACTTC. Protein product: CASSELAGVGETQYF.

The J gene is TRBJ2-4, the V gene TRBV19; perhaps TRBD2 as D (6 bases). V dropped 10 bases and J dropped 9 bases, with 16 bases sitting between them. The CDR3 is 12 amino acids. Looked up from germline, CDR1 is LNHDA and CDR2 is SQIVND (reference sequence). The CDR3 DNA follows: TGTGCCACCCAGGACTGGAGGGCCATTCAGTACTTC. Encoded protein: CATQDWRAIQYF.

On this clone: A junction boundary mismatches the germline segment, possibly from a read error. The chain joins TRBV7-7 to TRBJ2-5, with 8 bases matching TRBD1. Germline CDR1 SSHAT, CDR2 FNYEAQ (reference sequence). This CDR3 contains 15 residues. The CDR3 is CASSLMTGVQETQYF. In nucleotides, the CDR3 is TGTGCTAGCAGCTTAATGACAGGGGTCCAAGAGACCCAGTACTTC.

The J gene is TRBJ2-3, the V gene TRBV5-1; TRBD2 agrees at 10 bases. V lost 5 bases, J lost 2 bases, and 2 bases stayed unmatched. CDR1 is SGHRS and CDR2 is YFSETQ in the germline V gene. The CDR3 length is 14 residues. The CDR3 here is CASRLAGPTDTQYF. In DNA form, the CDR3 reads TGCGCCAGCAGACTAGCGGGACCCACAGATACGCAGTATTTT. Complete variable domain (other parts from reference TRBV5-1 and TRBJ2-3): KAGVTQTPRYLIKTRGQQVTLSCSPISGHRSVSWYQQTPGQGLQFLFEYFSETQRNKGNFPGRFSGRQFSNSRSEMNVSTLELGDSALYLCASRLAGPTDTQYFGPGTRLTVL.

This chain connects TRBV13 to TRBJ2-3; D is undetermined. Trimming shortened V by 2 bases and J by 3 bases, and 3 bases separated the two germline ends. Germline lookup yields CDR1 PRHDT and CDR2 FYEKMQ (reference sequence). The CDR3 is 12 residues long. CDR3: CASSLQTDTQYF. CDR3 nucleotides: TGTGCCAGCAGCTTACAGACAGATACGCAGTATTTT.

This CDR3 reads CASSITRGTSGRDEQFF. The CDR3 nucleotides read TGTGCCAGTAGTATAACCCGGGGGACTAGCGGGAGAGATGAGCAGTTCTTC. The genes are TRBV19 and TRBJ2-1; TRBD2 matches at 14 bases. The trim removed 2 bases at V and 8 bases at J, leaving 8 bases unmatched. The CDR3 has 17 residues. Germline V gives CDR1 LNHDA, CDR2 SQIVND (reference sequence).

The genes are TRBV9 and TRBJ2-3; 13 bases fit TRBD2. V trimming: 3 bases; J trimming: 6 bases; junction bases outside the gene matches: 4. Germline V gene lookup returns CDR1 SGDLS and CDR2 YYNGEE. The CDR3 spans 15 residues. Here the CDR3 DNA reads TGTGCCAGCAGCGAGGGACTAGCGGGGATCGATACGCAGTATTTT. Its protein is CASSEGLAGIDTQYF.

The V and J genes are TRBV11-2 and TRBJ1-6, with TRBD1 matching 10 bases. V lost 3 bases, J lost 8 bases, and 7 bases stayed unmatched. The CDR3 sequence is 16 residues long. CDR1 is SGHAT, CDR2 FQNNGV, per germline. CDR3 DNA sequence: TGTGCCAGCAGCTTTGGGACAGGGGAGGGAGATTCACCCCTCCACTTT. Its protein is CASSFGTGEGDSPLHF.

This rearrangement joins TRBV7-9 to TRBJ2-1; possible D gene TRBD1, 6 bases. Germline-derived CDR1 and CDR2 are SEHNR and FQNEAQ (reference sequence). This CDR3 spans 15 amino acids. Trimming removed 5 bases from V and 9 bases from J, with 20 bases in between. CDR3 nucleotides: TGTGCCAGCAGCCATTCAGGACAGCTTCATATTGAGCAGTTCTTC. This codes for CASSHSGQLHIEQFF.

This chain connects TRBV15 to TRBJ2-1, with TRBD2 matching over 7 bases. V lost 5 bases and J lost 7; bases outside the gene matches: 8. There are 14 residues in the CDR3. Germline V gives CDR1 LNHNV, CDR2 YYDKDF (reference sequence). Written as DNA, the CDR3 is TGTGCCACCAGCGACCGGGACTATTTAAATGAGCAGTTCTTC. Protein product: CATSDRDYLNEQFF.

This clone was observed a single time. The V and J genes are TRBV13 and TRBJ2-3, with 12 bases that match TRBD2. This CDR3 region has 16 residues. Germline CDR1 is PRHDT and CDR2 is FYEKMQ (reference sequence). Trimming took 2 bases from V and 5 from J; bases not matched to a gene: 5. CDR3 in amino acids: CASSLSPGLAGDTQYF. For the CDR3, the DNA is TGTGCCAGCAGCTTAAGCCCGGGACTAGCGGGAGATACGCAGTATTTT.

The chain uses TRBV5-1 and TRBJ2-1; 12 bases line up with TRBD1. Germline V CDR1 and CDR2: SGHRS, YFSETQ. The CDR3 contains 17 residues. V was clipped by 4 bases and J by 8 bases; unmatched bases: 13. The CDR3 loop is CASSPNPPGQGAYEQFF. The DNA of the CDR3 is TGCGCCAGCAGCCCGAACCCCCCGGGACAGGGGGCATATGAGCAGTTCTTC.